The entry below gives a single T cell receptor (beta chain) sequence along with its context. Its cognate antigen has yet to be identified. No base qualities exist here, and no much larger clone lies one base off it. CDR3 length: 15 amino acids, cysteine to phenylalanine. The sequence is cut down to CDR3 DNA, 45 bases in frame from base 1. Germline trimming amounts to 4 bases on V and 0 bases on J, with 3 as the count of junction bases outside the gene matches. CDR1 and CDR2, looked up from the germline V gene, are ENHRY and SYGVKD. The entry originates in a study of shared clonotypes between healthy human individuals (TCRdb year 2020). With regard to the full study: A few men and a couple of women, aged 18 to 49 years, made up the cohort. Libraries were prepared and TCR repertoires were sequenced by different laboratories using diverse techniques, in order to increase sequencing depth and limit assay-specific biases. Leukapheresis yielded between about 0.9 and 9.5 billion PBMCs per donor. The study deeply sequenced blood TCR repertoires of five healthy adults to estimate repertoire size and the extent of clonotype sharing between individuals. For each donor, CD4 naive and CD4 memory were each run on three plates, CD8 naive on two plates, and CD8 memory on one plate. General study outcomes and caveats: Across four donors, around 5% of naive CD4, more than 3% of naive CD8, around 2.1% of memory CD4, and approximately 0.42% of memory CD8 clonotypes were shared. Sampling was restricted to blood, and TCR repertoires in tissues likely differ from the TCR repertoires found in blood. Incomplete sequencing was indicated by rarefaction of sorted-subset datasets, despite the large sequencing depth. Estimated clonotype richness was generally larger for naive than for memory subsets. Higher generation probabilities were observed for clonotypes shared by all four sorted-subset donors than for non-shared clonotypes. Based on pairwise subsampling, the degree of clonotype sharing among donors was expected to be affected by sequencing depth. The genetic and exposure-history diversity represented was limited by the small number of donors.

Healthy HIV-negative adults with no recently reported acute infections or vaccinations were included as donors. Every donor was a Caucasian adult living in Nashville, Tennessee, USA. CD4+ T cells were enriched by magnetic negative selection, after which naive cells were positively selected on CD45RA and the negative fraction was taken as the memory subset. Blood was collected by leukapheresis, and PBMCs were isolated by Ficoll-Histopaque density gradient centrifugation and then cryopreserved in liquid nitrogen vapor phase. Analytical flow cytometry was used to check the purity and quantity of each magnetically sorted T cell population. From each sorted fraction, genomic DNA was isolated and quantified by UV absorbance on a Nanodrop 2000c. TCR CDR3 regions were amplified from genomic DNA by multiplex PCR using the deep immunoSEQ assay. For each cell subset, the extracted genomic DNA was distributed evenly across all wells of several immunoSEQ 96-well plates, and each plate served as one replicate. For sorted subsets, each replicate PCR was loaded with about 0.2 ug genomic DNA, equivalent to roughly 30,000 T cell genomes. The purified libraries were quantified using a Qubit 3.0 fluorometer, sized with a Bioanalyzer 2100, and then quantified again using the KAPA Library Quantification kit. Every immunoSEQ 96-well plate was sequenced on a dedicated single-read 150-cycle Illumina NextSeq 550 flow cell. In the authors' own workflow: Because the immunoSEQ output included only junctional sequences and no quality scores, the filtering could not be the same as the filtering used for full-length reads. To assign V/J genes and CDR3, sequences were annotated using PyIR, a Python wrapper for IgBLAST v1.9, with IMGT germline references. Any read was removed if the V/J assignment was weak (E-value above 1e-6), the CDR3 was missing, or the read contained stop codons, out-of-frame junctions, or ambiguous translated residues. A V3J clonotype was defined by an identical inferred V gene, J gene, and CDR3 amino acid sequence. The percentage overlap between two repertoires was calculated by dividing the number of shared unique clonotypes by the size of the smaller repertoire. RTK rarefaction, the Chao1 estimator, and Recon v2.1 estimates of unobserved clonotypes were used to assess repertoire richness. OLGA was used to compute generation probabilities for all TCRbeta clonotypes that the gDNA method yielded from several donors. TCRdb stores this immuneACCESS table with in-frame sequences only. Part of the clones is absent; in the studies checked, under half of the shortfall reflects unresolved V genes, and no reason is known for the rest. The DNA gave D and trimming, while V, J and clone size come from that table. This sample gives approximately 2.4 million clones in total; 90% to 96% of them show up just once. The ten largest clones take up about 0.13% of the sample.

The sample taken for sequencing was naive CD4+ T cells sorted from blood. The cell subset or site label for this specimen denotes: CD45RA+ positively selected. The sequence joins TRBV10-3 to TRBJ2-5, with 9 bases matching TRBD1. The receptor was isolated from a man between 18 and 35 years old in good health. The sequenced DNA is TGTGCCATCAGTGGACAGGGGGTTTACCAAGAGACCCAGTACTTC. This sequence encodes CAISGQGVYQETQYF.